These T cell receptor beta chains were read from a single sample in a study of blood T cells in healthy people across ages. TCRdb re-analysed the 5' RACE reads in MiXCR, keeping a single row per CDR3 protein. Of just over 800,000 distinct CDR3 sequences listed, roughly 60% are singletons. Specimen: blood. The receptors were sampled from a man under 40 in good health. CDR3s include the opening cysteine and the closing phenylalanine or tryptophan. A D gene is named only where the DNA matches it firmly. The size of a clone is reported for some rows only, either as once, few or many, or as a class for expanded clones.

j_gene,abundance,v_gene,d_gene,CDR3nt,CDR3aa
TRBJ2-5,NA,TRBV9,NA,TGTGCCAGCAGCGTAGCCGGGGCTCTTCAAGAGACCCAGTACTTC,CASSVAGALQETQYF
TRBJ2-5,once,TRBV5-1,NA,TGCGCCAGCAGCTTGTCAGGGATAACGGAGACCCAGTACTTC,CASSLSGITETQYF
TRBJ2-5,NA,TRBV28,NA,TGTGCCAGCAGTCATCAATACACTGAGACCCAGTACTTC,CASSHQYTETQYF
TRBJ2-6,NA,TRBV29-1,TRBD1,TGCAGCGTGGGGACAGGGGGCCTTTTCTCTGGGGCCAACGTCCTGACTTTC,CSVGTGGLFSGANVLTF
TRBJ1-4,NA,TRBV14,NA,TGTGCCAGCAGCCAAGATTTCGGCTCCGGAGGAAAACTGTTTTTT,CASSQDFGSGGKLFF
TRBJ2-7,NA,TRBV6-1,NA,TGTGCCAGCGGTGAATCAGTGGGGACACCGACCTACGAGCAGTACTTC,CASGESVGTPTYEQYF
TRBJ2-4,few,TRBV7-2,TRBD1,TGTGCCAGCAGCGATCGACAGGGTCTAGCCAAAAACATTCAGTACTTC,CASSDRQGLAKNIQYF
TRBJ2-1,NA,TRBV3-1,NA,TGTGCCAGCAGCCAAGGTAAACTAGCATCGGGGGAGCAGTTCTTC,CASSQGKLASGEQFF
TRBJ2-6,NA,TRBV6-5,NA,TGTGCCAGCAGTTACTCGGGGACCTCTGGGGCCAACGTCCTGACTTTC,CASSYSGTSGANVLTF
TRBJ1-5,NA,TRBV20-1,NA,TGCAGTGCTAGAGGTCTGCAGGGCCGGAATCAGCCCCAGCATTTT,CSARGLQGRNQPQHF
TRBJ2-1,NA,TRBV15,NA,TGTGCCACCAGCAGAGAGGTTTTGGGGGATGAGCAGTTCTTC,CATSREVLGDEQFF
TRBJ2-5,NA,TRBV20-1,NA,TGCAGCGGCCCGGGACGGGAAGAGACCCAGTACTTC,CSGPGREETQYF
TRBJ2-7,NA,TRBV7-7,TRBD2,TGTGCTAGCAGCTCTAGCGGGGGGGCCAACAATGAGCAGTACTTC,CASSSSGGANNEQYF
TRBJ2-1,NA,TRBV14,TRBD2,TGTGCCAGCAGCCTCTTCAGCGGGGGGGCCCTCTACAATGAGCAGTTCTTC,CASSLFSGGALYNEQFF
TRBJ2-4,NA,TRBV20-1,TRBD2,TGCAGTGCTAGAGATTTGGCTAGCGGAGCCAAAAACATTCAGTACTTC,CSARDLASGAKNIQYF
TRBJ2-1,once,TRBV3-1,NA,TGTGCCAGCAGCCAAGGGGGAATTAATGAGCAGTTCTTC,CASSQGGINEQFF
TRBJ2-7,NA,TRBV5-1,NA,TGCGCCAGCAGCATCGTACCCAACGAGCAGTACTTC,CASSIVPNEQYF
TRBJ2-1,many,TRBV5-1,NA,TGCGCCAGCGGTCCGGGCCTGCCCCCTAATGAGCAGTTCTTC,CASGPGLPPNEQFF
TRBJ2-7,few,TRBV29-1,TRBD2,TGCAGCGCCCGAGCGGGGGGAAGCTCCTACGAGCAGTACTTC,CSARAGGSSYEQYF
TRBJ2-7,NA,TRBV20-1,NA,TGCAGTGCGGCGGTTCAAGGAGACGAGCAGTACTTC,CSAAVQGDEQYF
TRBJ2-7,NA,TRBV28,TRBD1,TGTGCCAGCAGTGGGACAGTAACAACCTACGAGCAGTACTTC,CASSGTVTTYEQYF
TRBJ1-1,once,TRBV4-2,NA,TGTGCCAGCAGCCAAGATTTGAGAGTCGGTAGCACTGAAGCTTTCTTT,CASSQDLRVGSTEAFF
TRBJ2-3,NA,TRBV12-3/TRBV12-4,NA,TGTGCCAGCAGGAGGTCCGGGGTCACAGATACGCAGTATTTT,CASRRSGVTDTQYF
TRBJ2-1,NA,TRBV9,NA,TGTGCCAGCAGCTCCCGGGACTTTGCCCTCAGTGAGCAGTTCTTC,CASSSRDFALSEQFF
TRBJ2-1,NA,TRBV28,NA,TGTGCCAGCAGTTCTCTTCATCCCTACAATGAGCAGTTCTTC,CASSSLHPYNEQFF
TRBJ2-1,NA,TRBV6-5,NA,TGTGCCAGCAGTTACGGGGGGTCAGAATACAATGAGCAGTTCTTC,CASSYGGSEYNEQFF
TRBJ2-5,many,TRBV20-1,TRBD2,TGCAGTGCCCGTGGACTAGCGGGGGGGCTGGAGACCCAGTACTTC,CSARGLAGGLETQYF
TRBJ2-1,NA,TRBV10-3,NA,TGTGCCATCAGTTTCGAGGGGGGTACCTACAATGAGCAGTTCTTC,CAISFEGGTYNEQFF
TRBJ2-7,NA,TRBV28,NA,TGTGCCAGCACCTTAAGGGTTCGAAACTACGAGCAGTACTTC,CASTLRVRNYEQYF
TRBJ1-2,NA,TRBV7-2,TRBD1,TGTGCCAGCAGCTTATCCGGACAGGGGTGGGACTATGGCTACACCTTC,CASSLSGQGWDYGYTF
TRBJ2-7,few,TRBV7-8,NA,TGTGCCAGCAGCTCCGGGCTCTTCTACGAGCAGTACTTC,CASSSGLFYEQYF
TRBJ2-3,NA,TRBV20-1,TRBD1,TGCAGTGCTAGGGACAGGGTGTGGGCAGATACGCAGTATTTT,CSARDRVWADTQYF
TRBJ2-5,NA,TRBV27,TRBD1,TGTGCCAGCGGTCTATCGGGACAGGGGGTCCACGAGCGGTACTTC,CASGLSGQGVHERYF
TRBJ2-1,NA,TRBV7-2,NA,TGTGCCAGCAGCTGGGGTTTGGGAGCCATACAAGAGACCCAGTTCTTC,CASSWGLGAIQETQFF
TRBJ1-2,NA,TRBV20-1,NA,TGCAGTGCTAGCCGGGGGGGGGCTCATGGCTACACCTTC,CSASRGGAHGYTF
TRBJ2-7,NA,TRBV7-2,NA,TGTGCCAGCAGCACCGGGACAATCTACGAGCAGTACTTC,CASSTGTIYEQYF
TRBJ2-3,NA,TRBV6-1,NA,TGTGCCAGCAGTGCCCCCGCTGGGGGGAGCCCAGATACGCAGTATTTT,CASSAPAGGSPDTQYF
TRBJ2-7,NA,TRBV9,TRBD1,TGTGCCAGCAGCGTTGACAGGGAGTACGAGCAGTACTTC,CASSVDREYEQYF
TRBJ2-1,NA,TRBV12-3/TRBV12-4,NA,TGTGCCAGCAGTATCGGCCAGGAGGAGCAGTTCTTC,CASSIGQEEQFF
TRBJ1-6,once,TRBV7-2,NA,TGTGCCAGCAGCTTAGAACAGGGTGTCTCACCCCTCCACTTT,CASSLEQGVSPLHF
TRBJ2-1,NA,TRBV6-2/TRBV6-3,TRBD2,TGTGCCAGCAGTTATGAAGCGGGGGGGTACAATGAGCAGTTCTTC,CASSYEAGGYNEQFF
TRBJ2-1,NA,TRBV29-1,TRBD1,TGCAGCGTTGAGGGACAGGGGGGCTACAATGAGCAGTTCTTC,CSVEGQGGYNEQFF
TRBJ2-7,NA,TRBV29-1,TRBD1,TGCAGCGTTGGTTTAGGACAGGGGAACTACGAGCAGTACTTC,CSVGLGQGNYEQYF
TRBJ2-7,few,TRBV7-8,NA,TGTGCCAGCAGCGCTGGACGGAGCTCCTACGAGCAGTACTTC,CASSAGRSSYEQYF
TRBJ1-2,NA,TRBV20-1,TRBD1,TGCAGTGCTAGCAAAGACAGGGCCTATTATGGCTACACCTTC,CSASKDRAYYGYTF
TRBJ2-1,NA,TRBV6-2/TRBV6-3,NA,TGTGCCAGCAGTGAGAACAGGGCCTACAATGAGCAGTTCTTC,CASSENRAYNEQFF
TRBJ2-1,NA,TRBV29-1,TRBD2,TGCAGCGGCCAGCGGGGCGGGGAGCAGTTCTTC,CSGQRGGEQFF
TRBJ1-1,NA,TRBV12-3/TRBV12-4,NA,TGTGCCAGCAGTTCAGTCGGAGGGCTTAACACTGAAGCTTTCTTT,CASSSVGGLNTEAFF
TRBJ2-1,NA,TRBV7-8,TRBD1,TGTGCCAGCAGCCCCGGGACAGTTTTGGGCAATGAGCAGTTCTTC,CASSPGTVLGNEQFF
TRBJ2-7,NA,TRBV11-2,TRBD2,TGTGCCAGCAGCGAGCGGGGCAGTACCTACGAGCAGTACTTC,CASSERGSTYEQYF
TRBJ1-6,once,TRBV5-6,NA,TGTGCCAGCAGCTTGAAGCCCGGGGCTCTCTATAATGCACCCCTCCACTTT,CASSLKPGALYNAPLHF
TRBJ2-7,NA,TRBV5-6,NA,TGTGCCAGCAGCCTCCCCTCGACAGCCACCTACGAGCAGTACTTC,CASSLPSTATYEQYF
TRBJ1-2,few,TRBV5-1,TRBD1,TGCGCCAGCAGCCCGGGACAGATTAACTATGGCTACACCTTC,CASSPGQINYGYTF
TRBJ2-4,few,TRBV2,NA,TGTGCCAGCAGCCCCGGGCGGCACGAGTACTTC,CASSPGRHEYF
TRBJ1-6,NA,TRBV6-1,NA,TGTGCCAGCAGGGCGGCAGGGGAGGAATCACCCCTCCACTTT,CASRAAGEESPLHF
TRBJ2-5,few,TRBV4-3,TRBD2,TGCGCCAGCAGCCAAGTGGGACTAGTCCAAGAGACCCAGTACTTC,CASSQVGLVQETQYF
TRBJ1-2,few,TRBV5-1,TRBD1,TGCGCCAGCAGCTTGCAGGGACAGGGACTCTATGGCTACACCTTC,CASSLQGQGLYGYTF